The source of this TCR beta chain is a study of blood T cells in healthy people across ages. The length of the CDR3 is 13 residues. Germline V gene data show CDR1 as LGHNA and CDR2 as YNFKEQ. V was shortened by 1 base and J by 1 base, with 4 bases between the two germline ends. Then a second PCR, running about 7 to 11 cycles, was carried out with a sample-barcoded 5' primer and a J-beta primer mix. TCRdb independently ran MiXCR on the 5' RACE reads; one entry per CDR3 protein. The table lists about 900,000 distinct CDR3 sequences, around 62% of them singletons. Comment on this clonotype: Its antigen is not identified. A much larger clone is a single base away; this may be a read error.

Study observations and caveats: The fall in TCR beta diversity per million T cells was roughly linear with age.

This chain uses TRBV4-2 with TRBJ1-1, with unresolved D. Sequencing was done on a sample of blood. The sequence was collected from a man aged 25-40 years in good health. The CDR3 sequence is CASSQGENTEAFF. The CDR3 coding sequence is TGTGCCAGCAGCCAAGGGGAGAACACTGAAGCTTTCTTT.